The present entry profiles one TCR beta chain with its context. Its specificity is not known. The CDR3 loop spans 13 amino acids. V lost 2 bases to trimming and J lost 0 bases, with 7 bases between them. Germline values: CDR1 GTSNPN, CDR2 SVGIG (reference sequence). This entry is derived from a study of graft-versus-host responses after intestinal transplantation. Libraries were prepared by immunoSEQ multiplex PCR; TCRdb keeps only in-frame clonotypes and omits some of them. The sample includes approximately 49,000 clones, more than 70% of them seen just once. Here the sequenced sample was unstimulated CD4+ T cells sorted from spleen or lymph node cells, taken before transplant. V and J are TRBV30 and TRBJ1-2; D uncertain. The clonotype comes from a human donor who was the organ donor for an intestinal transplant. CDR3 sequence reads: CAWSPQTNYGYTF. The CDR3 DNA reads TGTGCCTGGAGTCCACAGACTAACTATGGCTACACCTTC.